This TCR beta chain is from a study of CD8 T cells in ankylosing spondylitis. Study-wide points: The clones that were linked to disease were reported to be significantly enriched in matched synovial fluid samples from ankylosing spondylitis patients. Previous work reported some of these motif variants in the synovial fluid and blood of reactive arthritis. In ankylosing spondylitis blood, a motif of several highly homologous TCR beta variants appeared characteristic. Within peripheral blood, clones linked to disease were CD8+ and relatively rare.

The germline V gene has CDR1 SGHRS and CDR2 YFSETQ. The CDR3 sequence is 13 residues long. Germline trimming cut 5 bases from V and 3 bases from J; bases unmatched to any gene: 3. Points on this clonotype: The antigen remains unidentified.

Quantitative barcoded 5'-RACE was used to prepare TCR beta libraries. TCRdb redid the calling of the 5' RACE reads with MiXCR, one entry per CDR3 protein. The table lists fewer than 750,000 distinct CDR3 sequences, around 20% of them singletons, with around 20% in the top ten. Specimen: blood, either unsorted or a sorted T cell fraction (not recorded which). This chain connects TRBV5-1 to TRBJ1-1, with TRBD1 matching over 8 bases. The TCR sequence derives from a male donor with ankylosing spondylitis. The DNA of the CDR3 is TGCGCCAGCAGGACAGGGGCATACACTGAAGCTTTCTTT. Amino acids: CASRTGAYTEAFF.